This TCR beta chain is drawn from a study of blood T cell repertoires in COVID-19. Study information: Sites across the United States, Italy and Spain contributed samples from acute and convalescent COVID-19. From T cells, B-cell-depleted T cells, or PBMCs came the material, which was cDNA or gDNA.

In the original analysis: Cell counts per sample came from amplifying reference gene primers. TCRdb's copy holds only in-frame clones and misses some; the assay was immunoSEQ multiplex PCR. That table supplies the V and J calls and clone size; D and trimming were determined from the DNA. The sample lists 200,000 to 250,000 clones; more than 65% were seen once. The CDR3 runs 19 residues. Germline V lookup: CDR1 MGHRA, CDR2 YSYEKL. Trimming took 0 bases from V and 0 from J, leaving 19 bases between them. The chain carries TRBV4-1 and TRBJ2-3, with a weak D call TRBD2 (5 bases). This receptor was obtained from a woman over 75 with acute or convalescent COVID-19. Sequencing was carried out using peripheral blood. CDR3 DNA: TGCGCCAGCAGCCAAGACAGCGTGGCTGCGGGTGCTAGCACAGATACGCAGTATTTT. Translated: CASSQDSVAAGASTDTQYF.